One and the same sample provided the 14 T cell receptor beta chains below, sequenced in a study of T cell repertoires in cytomegalovirus infection. TCRdb redid the calling of the reads with MiXCR, one entry per CDR3 protein. The sample includes more than 200,000 distinct CDR3 sequences, roughly 9% of them seen just once. Sequences were obtained from PBMCs. These receptors all come from a human donor in good health (CMV status not recorded). Some clones in this sample may be carry-over from other donors' samples.

This clonotype appeared a few times. The chain links TRBV3-1 to TRBJ2-5; 7 bases match TRBD2. Trimming cost V 4 bases and J 5 bases; bases outside gene matches: 13. CDR3 length: 16 amino acids. The germline V gene has CDR1 LGHDT and CDR2 YNNKEL (reference sequence). In DNA, the CDR3 is TGTGCCAGCAGCCGGATTGAGCGGGGCAGAGGGGAGACCCAGTACTTC. Its translation is CASSRIERGRGETQYF.

This clonotype was detected many times. The rearrangement uses TRBV28 and TRBJ1-4; D gene unclear. CDR1 and CDR2 from the germline V gene are MDHEN and SYDVKM. The CDR3 length is 15 residues. Trimming removed 6 bases from V and 0 bases from J, with 11 bases in between. The chain's CDR3 is CASRSAKATNEKLFF. CDR3 DNA sequence: TGTGCCAGCAGATCCGCTAAGGCAACTAATGAAAAACTGTTTTTT.

Many counts were recorded for this clonotype. The chain carries TRBV29-1 and TRBJ1-1; no firm D call. Trimming removed 6 bases at V and 4 bases at J, with 18 bases between. CDR3 length: 14 residues. Germline V gives CDR1 SQVTM, CDR2 ANQGSEA. The CDR3 spells CSVTSGPSGTEAFF. In nucleotides, the CDR3 is TGCAGCGTCACCTCCGGGCCCAGTGGCACTGAAGCTTTCTTT.

The rearrangement joins TRBV5-6 to TRBJ1-1; D is uncertain. The CDR3 spans 16 residues. The germline V and J ends were trimmed by 1 base and 3 bases, with 16 bases remaining between them. Per the germline V gene, CDR1 is SGHDT and CDR2 is YYEEEE. The CDR3 coding sequence is TGTGCCAGCAGCTTGTATGTTAAGGCGACGGACACTGAAGCTTTCTTT. It translates to CASSLYVKATDTEAFF.

This clonotype was found a few times. This sequence joins TRBV6-2 or TRBV6-3 and TRBJ1-5; D unresolved. The CDR3 contains 13 residues. CDR1 MNHEY and CDR2 SVGEGT come from the germline V gene. The germline V and J ends were trimmed by 10 bases and 3 bases, with 13 bases remaining between them. As DNA, the CDR3 is TGTGCCACCAAGTGGGATCCCAATCAGCCCCAGCATTTT. It encodes CATKWDPNQPQHF.

The rearrangement joins TRBV7-2 to TRBJ1-2; possibly TRBD1 for D (5 bases). V was pared by 3 bases and J by 4 bases, with 12 bases between. CDR3 length: 14 residues. The germline V gene has CDR1 SGHTA and CDR2 FQGNSA. The CDR3 loop is CASSFETAFYGYTF. For the CDR3, the DNA is TGTGCCAGCAGCTTCGAGACAGCCTTCTATGGCTACACCTTC.

This clonotype was recorded many times. The rearrangement links TRBV5-5 to TRBJ2-3; unclear D gene. The length of the CDR3 is 14 residues. CDR1 SGHKS and CDR2 YYEKEE come from the germline V gene (reference sequence). V was clipped by 0 bases and J by 1 base, with 6 bases between them. The chain's CDR3 is CASSLGQRTDTQYF. The CDR3 nucleotides read TGTGCCAGCAGCTTGGGGCAGCGCACAGATACGCAGTATTTT.

In its sample, this clonotype was seen many times. The rearrangement joins TRBV7-2 to TRBJ2-5, with 9 bases lining up with TRBD1. Germline-derived CDR1 and CDR2 are SGHTA and FQGNSA. The CDR3 totals 15 residues. V shed 2 bases, J shed 4 bases, and the junction held 5 bases outside the gene matches. The chain's CDR3 is CASSLRKTGGETQYF. In nucleotides, the CDR3 is TGTGCCAGCAGCTTAAGGAAGACAGGGGGAGAGACCCAGTACTTC.

The table lists this clonotype with many counts. The CDR3 sequence: CASSLLSWGVVNTEAFF. The CDR3 DNA reads as TGTGCCAGCAGCCTATTGTCGTGGGGGGTTGTGAACACTGAAGCTTTCTTT. The chain joins TRBV11-2 to TRBJ1-1; a weak D match, TRBD1 (5 bases). CDR3 length equals 17 residues. Trimming stripped 5 bases from V and 0 bases from J, with 19 bases between. Germline V gene data show CDR1 as SGHAT and CDR2 as FQNNGV.

This clonotype was seen ten or more times. V and J are TRBV7-2 and TRBJ2-3; D gene uncertain. The CDR3 loop spans 16 amino acids. The germline V and J ends were trimmed by 6 bases and 2 bases, with 18 bases remaining between them. The V gene's germline CDR1 is SGHTA and CDR2 FQGNSA. CDR3 DNA: TGTGCCAGCAGTTCCCGTCCGGTACAATTCACAGATACGCAGTATTTT. Its translation is CASSSRPVQFTDTQYF.

This clonotype was seen ten or more times. The V call is TRBV28, the J call TRBJ1-2; 8 bases fit TRBD1. The CDR3 covers 13 residues. After removal of 7 bases from V and 5 bases from J, the junction contained 6 bases not matched to a gene. The germline V gene encodes CDR1 MDHEN and CDR2 SYDVKM. CDR3: CASTGTGTYGYTF. For the CDR3, the DNA is TGTGCCAGCACGGGGACAGGAACTTATGGCTACACCTTC.

This clonotype was seen at least ten times. The chain combines TRBV7-2 with TRBJ2-7, with D maybe TRBD1 (6 bases). The CDR3 has 14 amino acids. CDR1 is SGHTA, CDR2 FQGNSA, per germline. V dropped 7 bases and J dropped 0 bases, with 13 bases sitting between them. In nucleotides, the CDR3 is TGTGCCAGCACCCCTGGGGGCAGCTCCTACGAGCAGTACTTC. It translates to CASTPGGSSYEQYF.

This clonotype was counted a few times. The rearrangement links TRBV5-1 to TRBJ1-1; 7 bases line up with TRBD1. The CDR3 loop spans 13 amino acids. The junction had 7 bases not matched to a gene; V was cut back by 4 bases and J by 7 bases. The germline V gene encodes CDR1 SGHRS and CDR2 YFSETQ. CDR3 residues: CASSVGQMGEAFF. For the CDR3, the DNA is TGCGCCAGCAGCGTGGGACAGATGGGTGAAGCTTTCTTT. The full variable domain, its missing parts supplied by reference TRBV5-1 and TRBJ1-1, is KAGVTQTPRYLIKTRGQQVTLSCSPISGHRSVSWYQQTPGQGLQFLFEYFSETQRNKGNFPGRFSGRQFSNSRSEMNVSTLELGDSALYLCASSVGQMGEAFFGQGTRLTVV.

The J gene is TRBJ1-1, the V gene TRBV12-3 or TRBV12-4; a weak D match, TRBD1 (5 bases). Trimming cost V 7 bases and J 1 base, with 16 bases left between them. This CDR3 region has 15 residues. As DNA, the CDR3 is TGTGCCAGCACCCTGCAGGGTGGCGGGAACACTGAAGCTTTCTTT. Its translation is CASTLQGGGNTEAFF.